This entry lists 21 T cell receptor beta chains sequenced from one sample in a study of T cell changes during pregnancy in multiple sclerosis (dated 2019 in TCRdb). The library came from the immunoSEQ multiplex PCR assay. The source is immuneACCESS, and TCRdb retained only in-frame sequences with V and J called. Part of the clones is not carried over; for the studies checked, unresolved V genes explain less than half of this, and the remainder is unexplained. The sample records roughly 40,000 clones, roughly 90% of which are singletons. The ten largest clones capture roughly 0.61% of the sample. Material: CD4+ T cells from peripheral blood mononuclear cells, obtained in the first trimester of pregnancy. The receptor source for this set is a female donor with multiple sclerosis, enrolled in a pregnancy study.

The chain carries TRBV2 and TRBJ2-6, with 7 bases identical to TRBD1. The germline V gene has CDR1 SNHLY and CDR2 FYNNEI. Germline trimming cut 2 bases from V and 2 bases from J; bases unmatched to any gene: 9. The CDR3 spans 18 residues. The CDR3 sequence: CASSERRDSLPGANVLTF. As DNA, the CDR3 is TGTGCCAGCAGTGAAAGAAGGGACAGCCTACCTGGGGCCAACGTCCTGACTTTC. Drawing the rest from reference TRBV2 and TRBJ2-6, the complete variable domain is EPEVTQTPSHQVTQMGQEVILRCVPISNHLYFYWYRQILGQKVEFLVSFYNNEISEKSEIFDDQFSVERPDGSNFTLKIRSTKLEDSAMYFCASSERRDSLPGANVLTFGAGSRLTVL.

The chain is built from TRBV5-1 and TRBJ2-1, with a weak D call TRBD2 (7 bases). This CDR3 comprises 14 residues. Germline V gene lookup returns CDR1 SGHRS and CDR2 YFSETQ. With 3 bases removed from V and 9 bases from J, the gap between germline ends came to 16 bases. As DNA, the CDR3 is TGCGCCAGCAGCTCTCGACTAGGGGGGGGTGAGCAGTTCTTC. The encoded protein is CASSSRLGGGEQFF.

The J gene is TRBJ2-4, the V gene TRBV28, with D tentatively TRBD2 (5 bases). V lost 3 bases to trimming and J lost 8 bases, with 14 bases between them. The germline CDR1 and CDR2 sequences are MDHEN and SYDVKM. This CDR3 spans 14 amino acids. CDR3 coding DNA: TGTGCCAGCAGTTTGGGGTTAGGCGGGTACATTCAGTACTTC. It translates to CASSLGLGGYIQYF. Complete variable domain (other parts from reference TRBV28 and TRBJ2-4): DVKVTQSSRYLVKRTGEKVFLECVQDMDHENMFWYRQDPGLGLRLIYFSYDVKMKEKGDIPEGYSVSREKKERFSLILESASTNQTSMYLCASSLGLGGYIQYFGAGTRLSVL.

This clone occurred once. The J gene is TRBJ2-7, the V gene TRBV7-8; 8 positions agree with TRBD2. This CDR3 is built from 16 residues. The junction had 13 bases not matched to a gene; V was cut back by 5 bases and J by 4 bases. Germline V gives CDR1 SGHVS, CDR2 FQNEAQ. CDR3 in DNA: TGTGCCAGCAGCCCACACATCCGGGAGGGCCGGTACGAGCAGTACTTC. The encoded protein is CASSPHIREGRYEQYF.

The V and J genes are TRBV2 and TRBJ1-1; D gene uncertain. The V gene's germline CDR1 is SNHLY and CDR2 FYNNEI. The CDR3 consists of 12 residues. The V gene lost 6 bases and the J gene lost 0 bases, with 5 bases spanning the gap. CDR3: CASREMNTEAFF. The CDR3 nucleotides are TGTGCCAGCAGGGAGATGAACACTGAAGCTTTCTTT.

The rearrangement uses TRBV5-4 and TRBJ2-6; TRBD1 matches 8 bases. Germline CDR1 and CDR2: SGHNT and YYREEE (reference sequence). The trim removed 4 bases at V and 0 bases at J, leaving 15 bases unmatched. The CDR3 is made up of 20 amino acids. The CDR3 DNA reads as TGTGCCAGCAGCAGCCGGAGGCCGGGACAGGATTTCTCTGGGGCCAACGTCCTGACTTTC. Amino acid sequence: CASSSRRPGQDFSGANVLTF.

V gene TRBV6-4 combines with J gene TRBJ2-2; D gene ambiguous. Trimming stripped 5 bases from V and 4 bases from J, with 8 bases between. This CDR3 is 13 amino acids long. Per germline, CDR1 MRHNA and CDR2 SNTAGT. CDR3 amino acids: CASSPTVTGELFF. In DNA, the CDR3 is TGTGCCAGCAGTCCGACTGTCACCGGGGAGCTGTTTTTT.

The rearrangement uses TRBV7-6 and TRBJ2-2; maybe TRBD1 (5 bases). Trimming cost V 1 base and J 6 bases, with 12 bases left between them. This CDR3 has 15 amino acids. Germline assignment: CDR1 SGHVS and CDR2 FNYEAQ. CDR3 nucleotides: TGTGCCAGCAGCTTAGGGCAGGGCCCGGCCGGGGAGCTGTTTTTT. This sequence encodes CASSLGQGPAGELFF.

V is TRBV10-3 and J is TRBJ2-5; D not resolved. The CDR3 length is 13 residues. The germline CDR1 and CDR2 sequences are ENHRY and SYGVKD. Trimming removed 2 bases at V and 0 bases at J, with 4 bases between. CDR3 residues: CAISEEYQETQYF. Here the CDR3 DNA reads TGTGCCATCAGTGAGGAGTACCAAGAGACCCAGTACTTC.

The chain has TRBV9 and TRBJ2-2; 11 nucleotides line up with TRBD2. CDR3 length equals 17 residues. J lost 3 bases, V lost 3 bases, and 7 bases had no gene match. Germline CDR1 SGDLS, CDR2 YYNGEE. The CDR3 protein is CASSERGTSGYTGELFF. For the CDR3, the DNA is TGTGCCAGCAGCGAAAGGGGGACTAGCGGATACACCGGGGAGCTGTTTTTT.

J is TRBJ2-3 and V is TRBV19; the D is unclear. V lost 3 bases, J lost 1 base, and 5 bases lay in between. Germline lookup yields CDR1 LNHDA and CDR2 SQIVND (reference sequence). The CDR3 contains 13 residues. The DNA of the CDR3 is TGTGCCAGTAGTATCCAGGGCACAGATACGCAGTATTTT. Translating gives CASSIQGTDTQYF.

V usage is TRBV7-6 and J usage is TRBJ1-2; D possibly corresponds to TRBD1 (6 bases). V gave up 4 bases and J gave up 0 bases, with 21 bases separating them. Germline V gene data show CDR1 as SGHVS and CDR2 as FNYEAQ. This CDR3 contains 18 residues. The CDR3 nucleotides read TGTGCCAGCAGCTGGGGGCGGGGAGGGACACAAGCTAACTATGGCTACACCTTC. This codes for CASSWGRGGTQANYGYTF.

The rearrangement joins TRBV19 to TRBJ1-4; D unclear. This CDR3 comprises 12 residues. Germline V gene lookup returns CDR1 LNHDA and CDR2 SQIVND (reference sequence). V lost 6 bases and J 5 bases, leaving 7 bases between the germline ends. The CDR3 nucleotides are TGTGCCAGTAGACGGGGAAATGAAAAACTGTTTTTT. Translated, it gives CASRRGNEKLFF.

This chain uses TRBV28 with TRBJ1-2; the D gene is possibly TRBD1 (6 bases). V was shortened by 5 bases and J by 4 bases, with 17 bases between the two germline ends. The CDR3 is 15 residues long. Germline CDR1 MDHEN, CDR2 SYDVKM. The CDR3 DNA reads TGTGCCAGCAGTACGATGGGGGGGGCGGGCTATGGCTACACCTTC. Protein product: CASSTMGGAGYGYTF.

This clone was observed a single time. CDR3 nucleotides: TGTGCCAGCAGCCTCTGGGGAGCGGGAATTGTCAATGAGCAGTTCTTC. Its protein product is CASSLWGAGIVNEQFF. The rearrangement links TRBV9 to TRBJ2-1; 7 bases are a match to TRBD2. V gave up 4 bases and J gave up 6 bases; unmatched junction bases: 13. Germline V lookup: CDR1 SGDLS, CDR2 YYNGEE. This CDR3 has 16 amino acids.

The genes are TRBV6-1 and TRBJ1-4; tentative D call: TRBD1 (6 bases). The ends were cut back, 4 bases at V and 7 bases at J, with 19 bases in the middle. The CDR3 totals 16 residues. CDR1 MNHNS and CDR2 SASEGT come from the germline V gene. The CDR3 reads CASSVPPGQKIEKLFF. The DNA for the CDR3 is TGTGCCAGCAGTGTACCCCCGGGACAAAAGATTGAAAAACTGTTTTTT.

The chain is built from TRBV5-4 and TRBJ2-3, with D maybe TRBD2 (6 bases). The CDR3 extends over 14 amino acids. The germline CDR1 and CDR2 sequences are SGHNT and YYREEE (reference sequence). Trimming cost V 0 bases and J 1 base, with 6 bases left between them. This chain's CDR3 is CASSLGGGTDTQYF. The CDR3 DNA reads as TGTGCCAGCAGCTTGGGCGGGGGCACAGATACGCAGTATTTT.

The chain is built from TRBV19 and TRBJ2-2, with D hard to call. Trimming took off 7 bases at V and 6 bases at J, with 9 bases between the two ends. Germline V gives CDR1 LNHDA, CDR2 SQIVND (reference sequence). The CDR3 length is 12 residues. In nucleotides, the CDR3 is TGTGCCAGTAATTCGGTCCCCGGGGAGCTGTTTTTT. Amino acid sequence: CASNSVPGELFF.

This clone was picked up a small number of times. The chain links TRBV2 to TRBJ2-7; D gene ambiguous. Trimming removed 4 bases at V and 4 bases at J, with 5 bases between. CDR3 length equals 11 residues. Germline loops: CDR1 SNHLY, CDR2 FYNNEI. CDR3 protein: CASSALYEQYF. CDR3 sequence (DNA): TGTGCCAGCAGTGCCCTATACGAGCAGTACTTC.

This chain connects TRBV15 to TRBJ1-5; D uncertain. Trimming pared 4 bases from V and 0 bases from J, leaving 7 bases between. The CDR3 is 14 amino acids. Germline V gives CDR1 LNHNV, CDR2 YYDKDF (reference sequence). This CDR3 is CATSISSSNQPQHF. The CDR3 DNA sequence: TGTGCCACCAGCATTTCTTCTAGCAATCAGCCCCAGCATTTT.

The chain is built from TRBV12-5 and TRBJ2-1; tentative D call: TRBD2 (5 bases). CDR1 LGHNT and CDR2 FRNRAP come from the germline V gene. CDR3 length: 13 amino acids. The V and J ends lost 1 base and 13 bases respectively, with 14 bases between them. CDR3: CASGLAGSHHQFF. CDR3 nucleotides: TGTGCTAGTGGTTTGGCTGGGAGCCATCACCAGTTCTTC.